The 10 T cell receptor beta chains presented below share a single source sample, sequenced in a study of T cells in tumors after PD-1 blockade. The table came from immunoSEQ multiplex PCR; TCRdb's copy has only in-frame clones and leaves some out. This sample has 45,000 to 60,000 clones; approximately 79% occur once, and the top ten carry 8.7%. The sample here was PBMCs, taken before anti-PD-1 therapy. The receptors here all came from a human donor with advanced basal cell or squamous cell carcinoma (not recorded which).

This clone showed up many times. The chain's CDR3 is CASSASSGLASNEQFF. The CDR3 coding sequence is TGTGCCAGTAGTGCCAGCTCGGGACTAGCGAGTAATGAGCAGTTCTTC. The J gene is TRBJ2-1, the V gene TRBV19, with TRBD2 matching over 10 bases. V shed 5 bases and J 7 bases; nucleotides not matched to a gene: 11. This CDR3 contains 16 residues. Germline lookup yields CDR1 LNHDA and CDR2 SQIVND (reference sequence).

The chain has TRBV7-9 and TRBJ1-2; D unclear. V lost 5 bases and J lost 8, with 15 bases in between. CDR1 is SEHNR and CDR2 is FQNEAQ in the germline V gene (reference sequence). The CDR3 is 13 residues long. The DNA of the CDR3 is TGTGCCAGCAGCCCCACAGCAGGCCTCGGCTACACCTTC. Its protein product is CASSPTAGLGYTF.

This sequence joins TRBV5-5 and TRBJ1-1; D is perhaps TRBD1 (6 bases). V was cut by 5 bases and J by 1 base, with 18 bases left in between. Germline CDR1 and CDR2: SGHKS and YYEKEE (reference sequence). This CDR3 is 16 amino acids long. CDR3 sequence reads: CASRRLPDRQNTEAFF. DNA for the CDR3: TGTGCCAGCAGGCGCCTACCCGACAGGCAGAACACTGAAGCTTTCTTT.

J is TRBJ1-5 and V is TRBV2; TRBD1 matches at 8 bases. The V gene's germline CDR1 is SNHLY and CDR2 FYNNEI. Germline trimming cut 7 bases from V and 2 bases from J; bases unmatched to any gene: 7. The CDR3 consists of 15 residues. DNA for the CDR3: TGTGCCAGCACCGAAGACAGGGGTGGCAATCAGCCCCAGCATTTT. This codes for CASTEDRGGNQPQHF.

The chain employs TRBV18 and TRBJ1-5, with 10 bases lining up with TRBD1. V was pared by 3 bases and J by 0 bases, with 2 bases of the junction left unmatched. Germline V gene lookup returns CDR1 KGHSH and CDR2 LQKENI. This CDR3 spans 16 amino acids. The DNA for the CDR3 is TGTGCCAGCTCACCGGGACAGGGGTATAGCAATCAGCCCCAGCATTTT. This encodes CASSPGQGYSNQPQHF.

A single count supports this clone. This rearrangement joins TRBV5-4 to TRBJ1-2, with 8 bases aligning to TRBD1. Losses at the gene ends were 4 bases for V and 2 bases for J; bases not matched to a gene: 7. CDR3 length: 15 amino acids. CDR1 is SGHNT, CDR2 YYREEE, per germline (reference sequence). CDR3: CASSPGQGRNYGYTF. CDR3 nucleotides: TGTGCCAGCAGCCCCGGACAGGGAAGAAACTATGGCTACACCTTC.

The genes are TRBV27 and TRBJ1-2; 7 nucleotides line up with TRBD1. Trimming cost V 3 bases and J 4 bases; bases outside gene matches: 5. CDR1 MNHEY and CDR2 SMNVEV come from the germline V gene (reference sequence). This CDR3 region has 14 residues. CDR3 coding DNA: TGTGCCAGCAGTTTCAGGGGGGAGAGCTATGGCTACACCTTC. Encoded protein: CASSFRGESYGYTF.

The chain uses TRBV7-2 and TRBJ2-3, with no clear D. Trimming stripped 5 bases from V and 5 bases from J, with 20 bases between. The CDR3 spans 16 residues. Per germline, CDR1 SGHTA and CDR2 FQGNSA. The CDR3 reads CASSLLFGSQVDTQYF. The CDR3 DNA reads TGTGCCAGCAGCCTTCTCTTTGGCAGTCAAGTAGATACGCAGTATTTT.

This clone appeared once. The chain links TRBV7-8 to TRBJ2-3; no firm D call. Germline V gives CDR1 SGHVS, CDR2 FQNEAQ. Between the trimmed V and J ends, which lost 5 bases and 2 bases, there was a span of 11 bases. The CDR3 totals 14 residues. CDR3 residues: CASSAESNTDTQYF. The DNA of the CDR3 is TGTGCCAGCAGCGCGGAGTCCAACACAGATACGCAGTATTTT. Supplemented by reference TRBV7-8 and TRBJ2-3, the full variable domain reads GAGVSQSPRYKVAKRGQDVALRCDPISGHVSLFWYQQALGQGPEFLTYFQNEAQLDKSGLPSDRFFAERPEGSVSTLKIQRTQQEDSAVYLCASSAESNTDTQYFGPGTRLTVL.

J is TRBJ2-1 and V is TRBV5-1; D may match TRBD1 or TRBD2 (5 bases each). Germline lookup yields CDR1 SGHRS and CDR2 YFSETQ. The CDR3 is 14 amino acids. The V end was cut by 0 bases, the J end by 5 bases, with 9 bases between. The CDR3 nucleotides are TGCGCCAGCAGCTTGGCCTTGGGGGACAATGAGCAGTTCTTC. Its protein is CASSLALGDNEQFF.